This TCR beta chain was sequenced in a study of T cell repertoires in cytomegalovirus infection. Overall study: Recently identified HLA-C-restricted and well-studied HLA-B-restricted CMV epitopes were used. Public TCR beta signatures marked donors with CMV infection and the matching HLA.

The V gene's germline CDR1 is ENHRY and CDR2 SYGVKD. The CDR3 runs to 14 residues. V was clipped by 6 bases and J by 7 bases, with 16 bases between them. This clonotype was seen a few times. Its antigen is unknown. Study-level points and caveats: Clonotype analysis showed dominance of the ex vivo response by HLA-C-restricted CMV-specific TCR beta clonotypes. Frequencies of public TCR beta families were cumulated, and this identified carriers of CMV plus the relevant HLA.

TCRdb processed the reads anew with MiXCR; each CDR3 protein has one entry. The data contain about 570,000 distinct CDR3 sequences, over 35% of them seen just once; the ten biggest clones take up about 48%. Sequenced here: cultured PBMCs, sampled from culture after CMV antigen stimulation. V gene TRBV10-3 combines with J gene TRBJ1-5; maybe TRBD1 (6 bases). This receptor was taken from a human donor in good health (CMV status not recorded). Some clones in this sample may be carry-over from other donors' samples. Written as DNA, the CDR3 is TGTGCCATCAGCAACCGGGGGGCGGACCAGCCCCAGCATTTT. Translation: CAISNRGADQPQHF.